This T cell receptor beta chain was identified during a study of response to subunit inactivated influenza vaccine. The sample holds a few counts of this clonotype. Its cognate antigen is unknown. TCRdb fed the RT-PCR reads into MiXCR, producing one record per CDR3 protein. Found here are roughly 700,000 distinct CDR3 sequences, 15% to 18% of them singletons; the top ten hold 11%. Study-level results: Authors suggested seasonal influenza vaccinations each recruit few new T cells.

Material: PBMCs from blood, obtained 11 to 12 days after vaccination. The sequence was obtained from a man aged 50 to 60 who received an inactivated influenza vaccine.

CDR3 sequence (DNA): TGCAGTGCTAGACCTGTAGCGGGCCCTCAAGAGACCCAGTACTTC. This translates into CSARPVAGPQETQYF. The genes are TRBV20-1 and TRBJ2-5, with 7 positions matching TRBD2. Germline trimming cut 2 bases from V and 2 bases from J; bases unmatched to any gene: 8. The CDR3 covers 15 residues. Germline V CDR1 and CDR2: DFQATT, SNEGSKA (reference sequence).